A selection of T cell receptor beta chains follows, all from one sample in a study of cytomegalovirus exposure and HLA in healthy donors. The data were produced by immunoSEQ multiplex PCR, yet TCRdb's version contains in-frame clones alone and is incomplete. This table has 160,000 or so clones, roughly 82% appearing once. The specimen was PBMCs. The receptors here all came from a middle-aged man in good health and CMV-seropositive. Each CDR3 is given without its conserved first and last residue. A D gene is named only where the DNA matches it firmly.

D	V	J	CDR3
TRBD1	TRBV19	TRBJ1-3	ASSSRTGTGNTIY
NA	TRBV6-6	TRBJ1-5	ASAQGREHQPQH
NA	TRBV12-2	TRBJ2-7	ASRLGGHSYEQY
NA	TRBV28	TRBJ2-7	ASMGGALGYEQY
TRBD1	TRBV7-6	TRBJ1-1	ASSLGTGGWRNTEAF
TRBD2	TRBV28	NA	ASSLSGLAGVFSSYEQY
TRBD1	TRBV5-8	TRBJ2-5	ASSLVRSGGATQY
NA	TRBV18	TRBJ1-1	ASSPPGGNTEAF
NA	TRBV10-3	TRBJ1-1	AISRQNTEAF
TRBD2	TRBV28	TRBJ2-7	ASSLSGLAGVFSSYEQY
NA	TRBV5-8	TRBJ1-2	ASSFDSPNYGYT
TRBD2	TRBV7-6	TRBJ2-7	ASSPGRDEQY
NA	TRBV6-5	TRBJ1-1	ASSYSRPSEAF
TRBD1	TRBV7-3	TRBJ2-7	ASSLVAGGLNEQY
NA	TRBV10-3	TRBJ1-1	AIGAVGRTGEAF
TRBD1	TRBV29-1	TRBJ1-2	SVGDRGLSYT
NA	TRBV30	TRBJ1-1	AWSVSPVGQPAF
NA	TRBV6-1	TRBJ1-1	ASTGGELWTEAF
TRBD1	TRBV18	TRBJ1-3	ASSPPSSGGSGNTIY
NA	TRBV10-3	TRBJ1-1	AISDRGFTEAF
NA	TRBV28	TRBJ1-5	ASRGATIQDSNQPQH
TRBD1	TRBV30	TRBJ1-1	AWKVPTTQGSRAF
NA	TRBV9	TRBJ2-3	ASSAVWGADTQY
TRBD1	TRBV6-5	TRBJ1-1	ASSWTGNTEAF
NA	TRBV2	TRBJ1-6	ASASRGWSNSPLH
TRBD1	TRBV5-1	TRBJ2-3	ASSLGQGGADTQY
TRBD2	TRBV28	TRBJ2-1	ASSRLGTSGSNEQF
TRBD2	TRBV5-1	TRBJ2-1	ASTSTLGLAGHEQF
TRBD2	TRBV9	TRBJ2-1	ASSGAGVRSEQF
TRBD1	TRBV19	TRBJ1-5	ASSVTGEDQPQH
TRBD1	TRBV5-6	TRBJ2-1	ASSYGDSNNEQF
TRBD1	TRBV11-2	TRBJ1-2	ASSMGTGIGYT
NA	TRBV6-1	TRBJ1-5	ASRRTGYSNQPQH
NA	TRBV7-2	TRBJ2-3	ASSEQGQSTDTQY
TRBD1	TRBV11-1	TRBJ1-1	ASSKTGGGTEAF
NA	TRBV6-1	TRBJ1-4	ASRRESSEKLF
TRBD2	TRBV5-4	TRBJ2-1	ASSLTAGGPREQF
TRBD1	TRBV5-6	TRBJ1-5	ASSYKDRPSVPQH
TRBD1	TRBV6-5	TRBJ1-4	ASSRDRAEKLF
TRBD2	TRBV11-3	TRBJ2-2	ASSLAGASGELF
TRBD1	TRBV5-4	TRBJ2-6	ASSKGQGVGGANGLT